Listed here are 7 T cell receptor beta chains from one sample, sequenced in a study of patients and donors after allogeneic stem cell transplantation (dated by TCRdb to 2019 to 2021). Libraries were constructed by RT-PCR. Instrument on record: NextSeq 550. Starting from the raw public reads, TCRdb applied fastp trimming at Q25, assembled clones with MiXCR and retained in-frame beta chains. Here each entry gathers all rows of one CDR3 protein and keeps the most common genes and DNA. Counted in this sample were tens of thousands of distinct CDR3 sequences; about 5% of them appeared once. Clones ranked in the top ten supply 2.6% of the sample. Material for sequencing was blood, either unsorted or a sorted T cell fraction (not recorded which). The receptors here all came from a human donor who was either an allogeneic HSCT recipient or a stem cell or donor lymphocyte infusion donor (not recorded which). It is not recorded whose cells these are; they may come from a transplant donor.

This clonotype was counted many times. V usage is TRBV6-2 or TRBV6-3 and J usage is TRBJ2-3, with 7 bases matching TRBD2. Germline V gene lookup returns CDR1 MNHEY and CDR2 SVGEGT. The junction had 6 bases not matched to a gene; V was cut back by 4 bases and J by 2 bases. This CDR3 has 15 residues. The CDR3 sequence is CASSWRESFTDTQYF. The CDR3, as DNA: TGTGCCAGCAGTTGGCGGGAGTCATTCACAGATACGCAGTATTTT.

Ten or more counts support this clonotype. This rearrangement joins TRBV18 to TRBJ2-1; no clear D gene. Germline lookup yields CDR1 KGHSH and CDR2 LQKENI. V lost 3 bases to trimming and J lost 3 bases, with 15 bases between them. CDR3 length: 16 amino acids. CDR3 amino acids: CASSPPSRKDYNEQFF. Here the CDR3 DNA reads TGTGCCAGCTCACCCCCGTCGCGGAAAGACTACAATGAGCAGTTCTTC. The complete variable domain, with remaining parts taken from reference TRBV18 and TRBJ2-1, reads NAGVMQNPRHLVRRRGQEARLRCSPMKGHSHVYWYRQLPEEGLKFMVYLQKENIIDESGMPKERFSAEFPKEGPSILRIQQVVRGDSAAYFCASSPPSRKDYNEQFFGPGTRLTVL.

This clonotype was seen at least ten times. This chain links TRBV2 with TRBJ2-3; TRBD2 agrees at 8 bases. The CDR3 sequence is 15 residues long. V was pared by 8 bases and J by 0 bases, with 7 bases of the junction left unmatched. Germline assignment: CDR1 SNHLY and CDR2 FYNNEI. CDR3 in DNA: TGTGCCAGCGGACCGGGGGGGCTGAGCACAGATACGCAGTATTTT. Its translation: CASGPGGLSTDTQYF.

This clonotype was detected ten times or more. V and J are TRBV7-9 and TRBJ1-1; 7 nucleotides line up with TRBD1. CDR1 is SEHNR, CDR2 FQNEAQ, per germline (reference sequence). The ends lost 5 bases at V and 11 bases at J; junction bases unmatched: 14. The length of the CDR3 is 14 residues. CDR3 in DNA: TGTGCCAGCAGCCCGGGACAGACACCGGGATTGGCTTTCTTT. This codes for CASSPGQTPGLAFF.

In its sample, this clonotype was seen a few times. V and J are TRBV20-1 and TRBJ2-1, with 9 positions matching TRBD2. CDR3 length: 15 residues. From germline, CDR1 is DFQATT and CDR2 SNEGSKA (reference sequence). The V and J ends lost 3 bases and 4 bases, in that order; junction bases with no gene match: 7. CDR3 residues: CSASLRGGTYNEQFF. CDR3 coding DNA: TGCAGTGCTAGCTTGCGGGGGGGGACGTACAATGAGCAGTTCTTC.

The sample holds many counts of this clonotype. The chain links TRBV20-1 to TRBJ1-1; 10 nucleotides agree with TRBD1. The CDR3 is 17 amino acids. V shed 3 bases, J shed 1 base, and the junction held 11 bases outside the gene matches. Germline CDR1 is DFQATT and CDR2 is SNEGSKA (reference sequence). This CDR3 is CSARGRPGQGSNTEAFF. The DNA for the CDR3 is TGCAGTGCTAGGGGAAGACCGGGACAGGGGTCGAACACTGAAGCTTTCTTT.

There are a few counts of this clonotype. This chain uses TRBV6-1 with TRBJ1-2; D gene unclear. CDR1 MNHNS and CDR2 SASEGT come from the germline V gene. Trimming removed 2 bases from V and 1 base from J, with 11 bases in between. The CDR3 contains 15 residues. The CDR3 DNA is TGTGCCAGCAGTGAACAGGTGGGGATTAACTATGGCTACACCTTC. Translated, it gives CASSEQVGINYGYTF.